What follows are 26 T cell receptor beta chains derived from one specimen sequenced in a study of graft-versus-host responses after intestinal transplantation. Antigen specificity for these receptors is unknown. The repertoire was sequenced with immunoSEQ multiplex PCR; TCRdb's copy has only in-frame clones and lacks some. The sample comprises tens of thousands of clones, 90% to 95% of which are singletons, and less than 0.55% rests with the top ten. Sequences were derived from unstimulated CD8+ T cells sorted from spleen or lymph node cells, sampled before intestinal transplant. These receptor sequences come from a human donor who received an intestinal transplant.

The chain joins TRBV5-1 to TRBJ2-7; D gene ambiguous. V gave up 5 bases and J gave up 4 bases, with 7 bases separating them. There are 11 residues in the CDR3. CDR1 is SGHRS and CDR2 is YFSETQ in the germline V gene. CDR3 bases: TGCGCCAGCAGGAGGCTATACGAGCAGTACTTC. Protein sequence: CASRRLYEQYF.

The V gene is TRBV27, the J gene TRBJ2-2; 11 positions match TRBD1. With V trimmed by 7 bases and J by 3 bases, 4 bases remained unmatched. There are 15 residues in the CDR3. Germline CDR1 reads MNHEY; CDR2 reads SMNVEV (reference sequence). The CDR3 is CASNWDRGDTGELFF. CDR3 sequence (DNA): TGTGCCAGCAACTGGGACAGGGGGGACACCGGGGAGCTGTTTTTT.

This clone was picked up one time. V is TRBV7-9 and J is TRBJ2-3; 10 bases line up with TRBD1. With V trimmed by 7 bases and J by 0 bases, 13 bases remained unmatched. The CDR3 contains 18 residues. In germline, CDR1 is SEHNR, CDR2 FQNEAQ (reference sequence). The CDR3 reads CASNLPGQGGTSTDTQYF. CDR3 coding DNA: TGTGCCAGCAATCTCCCCGGACAGGGGGGTACTAGCACAGATACGCAGTATTTT.

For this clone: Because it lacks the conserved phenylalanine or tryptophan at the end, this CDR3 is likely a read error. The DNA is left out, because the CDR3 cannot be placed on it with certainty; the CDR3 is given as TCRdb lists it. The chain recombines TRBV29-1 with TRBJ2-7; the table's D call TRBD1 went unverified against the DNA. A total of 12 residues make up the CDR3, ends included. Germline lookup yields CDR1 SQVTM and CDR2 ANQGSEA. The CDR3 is CSVEDGGTGRVY.

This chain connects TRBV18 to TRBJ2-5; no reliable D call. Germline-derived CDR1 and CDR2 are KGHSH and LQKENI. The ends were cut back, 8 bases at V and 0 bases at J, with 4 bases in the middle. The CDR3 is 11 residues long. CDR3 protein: CASQYQETQYF. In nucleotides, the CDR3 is TGTGCCAGCCAGTACCAAGAGACCCAGTACTTC.

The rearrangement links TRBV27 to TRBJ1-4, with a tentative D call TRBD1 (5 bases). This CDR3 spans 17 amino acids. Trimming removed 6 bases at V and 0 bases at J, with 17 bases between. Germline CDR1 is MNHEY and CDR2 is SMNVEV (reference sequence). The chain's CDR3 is CASSPGLGGSTNEKLFF. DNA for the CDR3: TGTGCCAGCAGCCCGGGACTCGGGGGGTCAACTAATGAAAAACTGTTTTTT.

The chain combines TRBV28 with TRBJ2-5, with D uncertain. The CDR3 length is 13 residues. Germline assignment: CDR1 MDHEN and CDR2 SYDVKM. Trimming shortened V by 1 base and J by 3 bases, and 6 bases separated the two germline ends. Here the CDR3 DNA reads TGTGCCAGCAGTTTATATCTAAAAGAGACCCAGTACTTC. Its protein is CASSLYLKETQYF.

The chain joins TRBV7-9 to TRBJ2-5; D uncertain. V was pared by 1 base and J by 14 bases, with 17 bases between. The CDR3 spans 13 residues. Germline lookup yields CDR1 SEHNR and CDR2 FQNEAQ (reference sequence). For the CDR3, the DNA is TGTGCCAGCAGCTTAGTTTCGGAGAGCCGGCAATACTTC. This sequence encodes CASSLVSESRQYF.

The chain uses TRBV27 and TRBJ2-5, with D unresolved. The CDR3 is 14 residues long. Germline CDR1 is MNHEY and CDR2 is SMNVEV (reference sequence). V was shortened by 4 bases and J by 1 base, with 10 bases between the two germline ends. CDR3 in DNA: TGTGCCAGCAGTTCAAACGGTCTCCAAGAGACCCAGTACTTC. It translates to CASSSNGLQETQYF.

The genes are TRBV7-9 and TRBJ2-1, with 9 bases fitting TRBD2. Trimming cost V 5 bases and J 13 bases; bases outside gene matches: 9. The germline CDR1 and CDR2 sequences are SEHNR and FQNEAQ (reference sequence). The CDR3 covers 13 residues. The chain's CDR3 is CASSPTSGPRQFF. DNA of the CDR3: TGTGCCAGCAGCCCCACTAGCGGGCCAAGACAGTTCTTC.

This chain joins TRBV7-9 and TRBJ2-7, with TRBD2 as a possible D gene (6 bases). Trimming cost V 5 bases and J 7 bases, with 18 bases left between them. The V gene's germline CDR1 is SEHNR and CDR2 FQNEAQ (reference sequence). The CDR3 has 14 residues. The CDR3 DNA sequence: TGTGCCAGCAGCCGGCGGGACCACCCGACTGAGCAGTACTTC. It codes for CASSRRDHPTEQYF.

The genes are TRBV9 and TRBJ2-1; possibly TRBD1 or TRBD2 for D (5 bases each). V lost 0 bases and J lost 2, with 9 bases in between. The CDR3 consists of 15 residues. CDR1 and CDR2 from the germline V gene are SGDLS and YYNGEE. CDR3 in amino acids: CASSVDGTAYNEQFF. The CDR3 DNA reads TGTGCCAGCAGCGTAGACGGGACGGCCTACAATGAGCAGTTCTTC.

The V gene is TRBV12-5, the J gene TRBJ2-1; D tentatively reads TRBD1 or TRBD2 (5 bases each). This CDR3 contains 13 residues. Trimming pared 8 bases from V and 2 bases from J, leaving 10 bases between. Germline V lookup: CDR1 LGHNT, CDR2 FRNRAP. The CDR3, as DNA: TGTGCTAGTCAGTTGGGGGCCTACAATGAGCAGTTCTTC. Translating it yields CASQLGAYNEQFF.

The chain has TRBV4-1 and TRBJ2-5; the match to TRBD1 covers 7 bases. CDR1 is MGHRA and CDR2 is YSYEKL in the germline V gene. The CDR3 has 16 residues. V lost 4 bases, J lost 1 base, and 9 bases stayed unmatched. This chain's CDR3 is CASSPPPTGTQETQYF. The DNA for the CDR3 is TGCGCCAGCAGCCCCCCGCCGACAGGGACCCAAGAGACCCAGTACTTC.

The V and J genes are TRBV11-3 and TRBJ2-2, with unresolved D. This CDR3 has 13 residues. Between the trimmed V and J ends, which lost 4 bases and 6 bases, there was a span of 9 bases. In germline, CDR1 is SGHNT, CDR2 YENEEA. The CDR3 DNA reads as TGTGCCAGCAGCTCTACCTCTTCCGGGGAGCTGTTTTTT. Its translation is CASSSTSSGELFF.

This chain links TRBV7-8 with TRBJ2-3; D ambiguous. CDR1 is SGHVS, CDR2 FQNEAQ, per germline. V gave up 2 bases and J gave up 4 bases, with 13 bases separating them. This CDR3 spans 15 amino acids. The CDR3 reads CASSLLGIEADTQYF. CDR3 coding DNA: TGTGCCAGCAGCTTACTAGGGATAGAAGCAGATACGCAGTATTTT.

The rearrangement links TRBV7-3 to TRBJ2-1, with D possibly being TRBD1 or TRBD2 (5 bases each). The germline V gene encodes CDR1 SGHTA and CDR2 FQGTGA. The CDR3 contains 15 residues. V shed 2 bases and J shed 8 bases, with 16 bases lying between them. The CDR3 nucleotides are TGTGCCAGCAGCTTAGGGACGATACAATTCCATGAGCAGTTCTTC. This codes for CASSLGTIQFHEQFF.

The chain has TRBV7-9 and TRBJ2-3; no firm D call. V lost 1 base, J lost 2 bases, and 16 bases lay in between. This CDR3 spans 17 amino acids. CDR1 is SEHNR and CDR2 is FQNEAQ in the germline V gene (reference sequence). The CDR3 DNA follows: TGTGCCAGCAGCTTAGGGAAGGCCCACAGAACCACAGATACGCAGTATTTT. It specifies CASSLGKAHRTTDTQYF.

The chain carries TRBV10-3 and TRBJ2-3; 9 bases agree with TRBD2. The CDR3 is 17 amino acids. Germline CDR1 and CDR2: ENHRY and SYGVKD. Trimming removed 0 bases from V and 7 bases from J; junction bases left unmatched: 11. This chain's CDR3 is CAISESGSGSPGYTQYF. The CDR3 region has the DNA TGTGCCATCAGTGAGTCTGGTAGCGGGAGTCCCGGCTATACGCAGTATTTT.

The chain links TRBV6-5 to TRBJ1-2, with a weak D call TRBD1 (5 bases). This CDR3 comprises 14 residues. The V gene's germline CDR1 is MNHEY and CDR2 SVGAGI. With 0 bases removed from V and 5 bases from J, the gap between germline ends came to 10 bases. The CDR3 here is CASSYSGTEYGYTF. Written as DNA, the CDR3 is TGTGCCAGCAGTTACTCCGGGACGGAATATGGCTACACCTTC.

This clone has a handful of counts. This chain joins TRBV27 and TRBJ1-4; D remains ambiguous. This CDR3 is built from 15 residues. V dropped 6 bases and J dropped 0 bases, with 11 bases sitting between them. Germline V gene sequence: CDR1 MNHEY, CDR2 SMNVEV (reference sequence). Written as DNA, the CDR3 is TGTGCCAGCAGCCGCACGGTTGCAACTAATGAAAAACTGTTTTTT. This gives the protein CASSRTVATNEKLFF.

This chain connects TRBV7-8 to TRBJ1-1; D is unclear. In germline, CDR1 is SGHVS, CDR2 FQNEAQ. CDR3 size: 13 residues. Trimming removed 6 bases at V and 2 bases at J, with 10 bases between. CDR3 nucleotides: TGTGCCAGCAGTTCGGGGATTAACACTGAAGCTTTCTTT. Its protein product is CASSSGINTEAFF.

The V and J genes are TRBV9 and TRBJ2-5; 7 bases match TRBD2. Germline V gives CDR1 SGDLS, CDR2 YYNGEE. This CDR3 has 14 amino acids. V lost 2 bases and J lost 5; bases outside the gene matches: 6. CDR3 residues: CASSVRGGRETQYF. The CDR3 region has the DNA TGTGCCAGCAGCGTCCGCGGGGGTCGGGAGACCCAGTACTTC.

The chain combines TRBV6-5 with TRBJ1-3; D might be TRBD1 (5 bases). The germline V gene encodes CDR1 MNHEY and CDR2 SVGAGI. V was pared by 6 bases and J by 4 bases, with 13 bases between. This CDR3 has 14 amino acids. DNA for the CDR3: TGTGCCAGCAGATCGAGGGGATCCGGAAACACCATATATTTT. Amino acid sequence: CASRSRGSGNTIYF.

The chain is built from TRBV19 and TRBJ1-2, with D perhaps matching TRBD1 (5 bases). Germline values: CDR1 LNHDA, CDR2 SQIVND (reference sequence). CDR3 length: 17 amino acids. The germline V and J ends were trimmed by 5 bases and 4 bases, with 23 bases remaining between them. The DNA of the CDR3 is TGTGCCAGTAGTCGCAGAGGGGCAAATCGAAAGACCTATGGCTACACCTTC. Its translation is CASSRRGANRKTYGYTF.

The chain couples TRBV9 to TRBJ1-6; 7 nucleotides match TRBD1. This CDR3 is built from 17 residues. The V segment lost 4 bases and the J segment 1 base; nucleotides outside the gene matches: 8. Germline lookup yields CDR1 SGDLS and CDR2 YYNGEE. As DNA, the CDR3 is TGTGCCAGCAGCTCCCCGACAGGGTGGTCCTATAATTCACCCCTCCACTTT. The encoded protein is CASSSPTGWSYNSPLHF.